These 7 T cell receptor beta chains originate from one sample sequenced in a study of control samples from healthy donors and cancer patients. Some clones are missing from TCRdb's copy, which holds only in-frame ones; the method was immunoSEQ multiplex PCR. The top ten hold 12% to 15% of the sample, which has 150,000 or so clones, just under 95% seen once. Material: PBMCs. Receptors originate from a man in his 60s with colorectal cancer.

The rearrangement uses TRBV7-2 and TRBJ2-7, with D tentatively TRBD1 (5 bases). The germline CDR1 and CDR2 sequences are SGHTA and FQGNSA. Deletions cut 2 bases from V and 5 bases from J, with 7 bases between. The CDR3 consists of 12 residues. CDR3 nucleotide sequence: TGTGCCAGCAGCTTACAGGGAAACGAGCAGTACTTC. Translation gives CASSLQGNEQYF.

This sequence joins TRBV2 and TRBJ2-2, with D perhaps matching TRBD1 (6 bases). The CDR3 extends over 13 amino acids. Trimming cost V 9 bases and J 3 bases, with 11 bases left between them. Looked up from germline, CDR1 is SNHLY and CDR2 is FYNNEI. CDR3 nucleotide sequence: TGTGCCAGTGATCAGGGGTACACCGGGGAGCTGTTTTTT. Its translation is CASDQGYTGELFF.

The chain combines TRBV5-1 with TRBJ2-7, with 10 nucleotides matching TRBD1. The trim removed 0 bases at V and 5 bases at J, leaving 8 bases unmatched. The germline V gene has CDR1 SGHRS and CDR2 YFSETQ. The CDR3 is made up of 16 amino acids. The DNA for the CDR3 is TGCGCCAGCAGCTTGGTAGGGACAGGGGCGCCCAACGAGCAGTACTTC. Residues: CASSLVGTGAPNEQYF. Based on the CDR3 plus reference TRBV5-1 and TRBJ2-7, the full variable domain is KAGVTQTPRYLIKTRGQQVTLSCSPISGHRSVSWYQQTPGQGLQFLFEYFSETQRNKGNFPGRFSGRQFSNSRSEMNVSTLELGDSALYLCASSLVGTGAPNEQYFGPGTRLTVT.

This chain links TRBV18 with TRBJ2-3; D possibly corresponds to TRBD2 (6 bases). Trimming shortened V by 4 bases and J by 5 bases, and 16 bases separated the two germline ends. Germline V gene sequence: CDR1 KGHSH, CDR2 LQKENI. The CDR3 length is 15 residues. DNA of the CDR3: TGTGCCAGCTCACAACTCCGGGACTGGGGAGATACGCAGTATTTT. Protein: CASSQLRDWGDTQYF. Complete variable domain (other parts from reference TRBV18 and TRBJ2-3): NAGVMQNPRHLVRRRGQEARLRCSPMKGHSHVYWYRQLPEEGLKFMVYLQKENIIDESGMPKERFSAEFPKEGPSILRIQQVVRGDSAAYFCASSQLRDWGDTQYFGPGTRLTVL.

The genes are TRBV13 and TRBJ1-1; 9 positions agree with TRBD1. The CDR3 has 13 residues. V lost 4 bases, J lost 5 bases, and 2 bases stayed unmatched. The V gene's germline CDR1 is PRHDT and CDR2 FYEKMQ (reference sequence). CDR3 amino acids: CASSSTGGTEAFF. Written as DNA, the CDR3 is TGTGCCAGCAGCTCGACAGGGGGGACTGAAGCTTTCTTT.

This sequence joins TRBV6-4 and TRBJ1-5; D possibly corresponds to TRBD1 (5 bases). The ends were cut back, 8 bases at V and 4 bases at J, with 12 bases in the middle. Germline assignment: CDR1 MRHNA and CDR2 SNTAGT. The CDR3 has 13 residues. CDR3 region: CASSREWNQPQHF. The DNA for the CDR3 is TGTGCCAGCTCCAGGGAGTGGAATCAGCCCCAGCATTTT.

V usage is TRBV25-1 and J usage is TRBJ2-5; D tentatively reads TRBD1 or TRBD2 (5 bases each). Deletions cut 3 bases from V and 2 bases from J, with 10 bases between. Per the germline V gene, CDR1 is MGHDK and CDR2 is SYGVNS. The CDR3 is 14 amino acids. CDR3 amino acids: CASSEIGGQETQYF. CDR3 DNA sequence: TGTGCCAGCAGTGAGATTGGGGGTCAAGAGACCCAGTACTTC.